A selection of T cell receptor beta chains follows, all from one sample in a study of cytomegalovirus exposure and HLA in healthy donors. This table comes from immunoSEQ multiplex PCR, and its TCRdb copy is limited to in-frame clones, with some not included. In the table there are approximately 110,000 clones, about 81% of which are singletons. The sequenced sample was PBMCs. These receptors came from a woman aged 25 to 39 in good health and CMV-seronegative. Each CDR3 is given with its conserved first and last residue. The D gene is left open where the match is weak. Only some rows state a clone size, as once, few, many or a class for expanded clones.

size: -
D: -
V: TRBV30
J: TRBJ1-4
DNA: TGTGCCTGGAGTGTATATCAGGGGTCACGAAGGGGTTACGAAAAACTGTTTTTT
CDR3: CAWSVYQGSRRGYEKLFF

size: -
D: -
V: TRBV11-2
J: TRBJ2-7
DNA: TGTGCCAGCAACCCCCCCGGGGTCTTGGGTGCCGTCGAGCAGTACTTC
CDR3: CASNPPGVLGAVEQYF

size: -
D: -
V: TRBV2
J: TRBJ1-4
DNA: TGTGCCAGCATAGAACGGAGGGACTCATTATTGACAACTAATGAAAAACTGTTTTTT
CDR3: CASIERRDSLLTTNEKLFF

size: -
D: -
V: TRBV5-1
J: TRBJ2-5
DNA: TGCGCCAGCAGTGAGGGGGGGGCTCCCCAAGAGACCCAGTACTTC
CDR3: CASSEGGAPQETQYF

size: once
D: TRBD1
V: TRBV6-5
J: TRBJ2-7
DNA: TGTGCCAGCAGCCCCGGACAGGGTAGCTCCTACGAGCAGTACTTC
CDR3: CASSPGQGSSYEQYF

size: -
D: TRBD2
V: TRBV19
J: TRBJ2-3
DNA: TGTGCCAGTAGTCTAGCGGGAGGTGGAGGGACAGATACGCAGTATTTT
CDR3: CASSLAGGGGTDTQYF

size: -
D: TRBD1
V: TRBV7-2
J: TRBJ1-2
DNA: TGTGCCAGCAGCCCGCGCGGGACAGGGCGGGGCTACACCTTC
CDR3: CASSPRGTGRGYTF

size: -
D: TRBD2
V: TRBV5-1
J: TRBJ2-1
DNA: TGCGCCAGCAGCTTGGGTGGACTAGCGGGGGTCGAGCAGTTCTTC
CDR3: CASSLGGLAGVEQFF

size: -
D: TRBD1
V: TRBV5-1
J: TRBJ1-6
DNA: TGCGCCAGCAGCCCGAGGGACAGCCAGGATAATTCACCCCTCCACTTT
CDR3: CASSPRDSQDNSPLHF

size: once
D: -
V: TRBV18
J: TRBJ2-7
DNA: TGTGCCAGCTCACCAGTTACATACGAGCAGTACTTC
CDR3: CASSPVTYEQYF

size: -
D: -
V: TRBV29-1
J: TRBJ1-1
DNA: TGCAGCGCTGGGACAAACAACAGGAACACTGAAGCTTTCTTT
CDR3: CSAGTNNRNTEAFF

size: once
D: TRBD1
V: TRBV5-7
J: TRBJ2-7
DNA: TGTGCCAGCAGCACAAATTCGGGACAGATACATCTGTGGTCCTACGAGCAGTACTTC
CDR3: CASSTNSGQIHLWSYEQYF

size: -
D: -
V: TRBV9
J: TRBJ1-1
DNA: TGTGCCAGCCGGCGGGAGGCGAACACTGAAGCTTTCTTT
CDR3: CASRREANTEAFF

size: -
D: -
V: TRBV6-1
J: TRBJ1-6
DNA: TGTGCCAGCAACCTAGAGAGCTCCTATAATTCACCCCTCCACTTT
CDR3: CASNLESSYNSPLHF

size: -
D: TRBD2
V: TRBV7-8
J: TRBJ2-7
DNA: TGTGCCAGCAGCTTTAGCGGGAGGGCCTCCGAGCAGTACTTC
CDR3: CASSFSGRASEQYF

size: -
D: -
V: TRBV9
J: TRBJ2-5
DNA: TGTGCCAGCAGCGTAGGGAATAGCGCCCTAAGCCAAGAGACCCAGTACTTC
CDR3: CASSVGNSALSQETQYF

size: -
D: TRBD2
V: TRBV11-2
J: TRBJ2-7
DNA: TGTGCCAGCAGCTCAGGACTAGCGGGAGGCCTCTACGAGCAGTACTTC
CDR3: CASSSGLAGGLYEQYF

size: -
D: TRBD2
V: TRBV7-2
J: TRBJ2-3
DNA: TGTGCCAGCAGCTGGGGACTAGCGGGAGCAGATACGCAGTATTTT
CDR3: CASSWGLAGADTQYF

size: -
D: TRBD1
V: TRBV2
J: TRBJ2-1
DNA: TGTGCCAGCAGTAAACAGGGGATAGGGGCGGATGAGCAGTTCTTC
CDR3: CASSKQGIGADEQFF

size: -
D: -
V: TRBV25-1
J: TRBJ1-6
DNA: TGTGCCAGCAGTGAAGGAGGGACCCTCTCACCCCTCCACTTT
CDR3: CASSEGGTLSPLHF

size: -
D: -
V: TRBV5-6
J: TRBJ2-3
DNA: TGTGCCAGCAGCTTCGGGGGGCTAACAGATACGCAGTATTTT
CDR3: CASSFGGLTDTQYF

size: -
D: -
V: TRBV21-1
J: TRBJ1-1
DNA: TGTGCCAGCAGCAAAGGTCATGTGAACACTGAAGCTTTCTTT
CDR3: CASSKGHVNTEAFF

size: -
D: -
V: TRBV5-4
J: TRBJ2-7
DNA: TGTGCCAGCAGCTTGGGTGGACAGATCTACGAGCAGTACTTC
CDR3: CASSLGGQIYEQYF

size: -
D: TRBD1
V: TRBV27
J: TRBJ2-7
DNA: TGTGCCAGCAGCGCTACCGGGACAGCCTACGAGCAGTACTTC
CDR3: CASSATGTAYEQYF

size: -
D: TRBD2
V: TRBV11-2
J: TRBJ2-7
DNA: TGTGCCAGCAGCTTAGCTGGGACTAGCGGGTCCCTTCGGGACGAGCAGTACTTC
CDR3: CASSLAGTSGSLRDEQYF

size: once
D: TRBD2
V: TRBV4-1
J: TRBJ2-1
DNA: TGCGCCAGCAGCCAAGAACTAGCGTACAATGAGCAGTTCTTC
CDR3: CASSQELAYNEQFF

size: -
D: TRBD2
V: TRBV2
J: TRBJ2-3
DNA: TGTGCCAGCAGCGATCCGGGACTAGCGTTAGATACGCAGTATTTT
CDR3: CASSDPGLALDTQYF

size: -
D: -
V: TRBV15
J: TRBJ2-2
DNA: TGTGCCACCAGCAATAATATTGAGCTGTTTTTT
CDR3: CATSNNIELFF

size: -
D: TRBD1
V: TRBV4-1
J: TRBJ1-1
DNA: TGCGCCAGCAGCCGAGAACCGTTTCGGGACAGCAACACTGAAGCTTTCTTT
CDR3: CASSREPFRDSNTEAFF

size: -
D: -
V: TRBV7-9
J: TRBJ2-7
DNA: TGTGCCAGCAGCTCCACCGGGGACGAGCAGTACTTC
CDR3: CASSSTGDEQYF

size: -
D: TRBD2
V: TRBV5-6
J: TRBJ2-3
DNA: TGTGCCAGCAGCCTAGGACTAGCGGGCACAGATACGCAGTATTTT
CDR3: CASSLGLAGTDTQYF

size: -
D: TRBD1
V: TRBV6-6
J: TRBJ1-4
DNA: TGTGCCAGCAGTCACTCCGGGACAGAGAGTGAAAAACTGTTTTTT
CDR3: CASSHSGTESEKLFF

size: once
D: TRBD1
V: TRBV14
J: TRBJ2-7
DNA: TGTGCCAGCAGCCAGCCATCCGGGACAGGGCCCTACGAGCAGTACTTC
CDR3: CASSQPSGTGPYEQYF

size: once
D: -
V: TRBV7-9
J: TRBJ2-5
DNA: TGTGCCAGCAGCTTAGGACCTCGGGAGCAGTACTTC
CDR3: CASSLGPREQYF

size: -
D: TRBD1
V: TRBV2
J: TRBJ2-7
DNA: TGTGCCAGCAGATACAGGGGGAGCTCCTACGAGCAGTACTTC
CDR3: CASRYRGSSYEQYF

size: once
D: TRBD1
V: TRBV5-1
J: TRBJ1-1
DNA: TGCGCCAGGACAGGGAAGAACACTGAAGCTTTCTTT
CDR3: CARTGKNTEAFF

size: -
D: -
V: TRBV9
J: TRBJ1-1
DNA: TGTGCCAGCAGCGTAGGCGACCGACGGGGCACTGAAGCTTTCTTT
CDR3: CASSVGDRRGTEAFF

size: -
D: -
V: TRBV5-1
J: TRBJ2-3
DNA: TGCGCCAGCAGCTTGGGAGGGGACTTTAGCACAGATACGCAGTATTTT
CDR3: CASSLGGDFSTDTQYF